The rows below give T cell receptor beta chains drawn from one sample of a study of glioma-infiltrating T cells after dendritic cell vaccination. Libraries were prepared by immunoSEQ multiplex PCR; TCRdb keeps only in-frame clonotypes and omits some of them. The sample has under 130,000 clones, almost 90% seen once. The specimen was blood, collected after dendritic cell vaccination. These receptors were collected from a human donor with glioblastoma. Each CDR3 is given with its conserved first and last residue.

TRBV30	TRBJ1-1	CAWSTGLTTEAFF
TRBV19	TRBJ1-5	CASWTVRSNQPQHF
TRBV6-5	TRBJ1-2	CASSADGGNYGYTF
TRBV5-1	TRBJ1-2	CASSFQQGAGYTF
TRBV7-8	TRBJ2-2	CASSLGRLAGVTGELFF
TRBV7-2	TRBJ2-7	CASSPPGQPPYEQYF
TRBV5-1	TRBJ2-5	CASSGTGVQETQYF
TRBV29-1	TRBJ2-5	CSVGGTGGQETQYF
TRBV7-8	TRBJ2-1	CASSSSGTYNEQFF
TRBV5-5	TRBJ2-7	CASIPGQGPYEQYF
TRBV5-8	TRBJ1-5	CASSSGGVYSNQPQHF
TRBV5-6	TRBJ2-5	CASSWGGQGETQYF
TRBV5-1	TRBJ1-3	CASSLAYRGLGNTIYF
TRBV18	TRBJ2-5	CASSLRDRAGETQYF
TRBV5-1	TRBJ1-3	CASSLTFQASGNTIYF
TRBV2	TRBJ1-2	CASSGTAQTNYGYTF
TRBV18	TRBJ1-2	CASSPVQGVDYGYTF
TRBV29-1	TRBJ2-2	CSVEGSIIAGAGTGELFF